This record covers a single TCR beta chain. The antigen remains unidentified. A much larger clone lies one base from this, so it may be a read error. This record belongs to a study of regulatory T cells in long-lasting Graves disease. Study conclusions and caveats: Blood alone, not thyroid tissue, was studied.

Time point in this sample: persistent/refractory GD, antithyroid drugs over 5 years with positive TRAb. The TCR library was made from RNA that had been extracted from PBMCs in TRIzol. iRepertoire HTBI primers and Arm-PCR of CDR3 regions built TCR beta libraries. TCRdb redid the calling of the multiplex PCR reads with MiXCR, one entry per CDR3 protein. The table shows fewer than 550,000 distinct CDR3 sequences, with about a fifth occurring only once. Trimming cost V 2 bases and J 3 bases, with 11 bases left between them. From germline, CDR1 is MDHEN and CDR2 SYDVKM. This CDR3 region has 15 residues. This receptor was taken from a female donor with Graves disease. Specimen: peripheral blood mononuclear cells (PBMCs), collected when the disease was refractory, from a patient treated with antithyroid drugs. The rearrangement joins TRBV28 to TRBJ1-5; tentatively, D is TRBD1 (5 bases). As DNA, the CDR3 is TGTGCCAGCAGTTTAGGGGGGGAGGTCAATCAGCCCCAGCATTTT. This gives the protein CASSLGGEVNQPQHF.